This entry is about one T cell receptor (beta chain). Authors' methods: Estimation of nucleated cell counts was performed using reference gene primer amplification. Produced via immunoSEQ multiplex PCR; TCRdb's table is partial and in-frame only. The V and J calls and clone size were taken over from that table, and D and trimming were inferred from the DNA. The table has over 200,000 clones, approximately 90% seen once. The data are from a study of blood T cell repertoires in COVID-19. Study details: The United States, Italy and Spain supplied acute and convalescent COVID-19 samples.

Looked up from germline, CDR1 is SGHTA and CDR2 is FQGTGA. The ends were cut back, 5 bases at V and 3 bases at J, with 9 bases in the middle. The CDR3 contains 13 residues. The specimen was peripheral blood. The origin of this receptor is a man aged 50-59 years with COVID-19, enrolled during active disease. V and J are TRBV7-3 and TRBJ2-3; D not certain. CDR3 DNA sequence: TGTGCCAGCAGCGCCCGTACTACAGATACGCAGTATTTT. Translation: CASSARTTDTQYF.